This TCR beta chain is from a study of shared clonotypes between healthy human individuals. Notes on the study in general: A limitation of the genetic and exposure-history diversity represented arose from few donors. Across a handful of donors, naive CD4 shared 4.5% to 6%, naive CD8 over 3%, memory CD4 roughly 2.4%, memory CD8 0.4%.

An assay was performed, and its level was deep. Clones were read by immunoSEQ multiplex PCR, and TCRdb kept only the in-frame ones, dropping some. Of some 2,100,000 clones detected, 90% to 96% appear once; the ten largest clones hold over 0.1%. In the case of this clone: Its antigen remains unknown.

Trimming took off 0 bases at V and 8 bases at J, with 12 bases between the two ends. This CDR3 spans 14 amino acids. Germline CDR1 SGDLS, CDR2 YYNGEE. The chain has TRBV9 and TRBJ2-1; TRBD1 is a possible D gene (5 bases). Specimen: naive CD4+ T cells sorted from blood. Subset noted: CD45RA+ positively selected. This TCR was recovered from a man aged 18 to 30 in good health. The DNA for the CDR3 is TGTGCCAGCAGCGTAGCTTCAGGGATCCATGAGCAGTTCTTC. Translation: CASSVASGIHEQFF.